This entry lists 13 T cell receptor beta chains sequenced from one sample in a study of blood T cell repertoires in COVID-19. This table comes from immunoSEQ multiplex PCR, and its TCRdb copy is limited to in-frame clones, with some not included. The repertoire holds around 230,000 clones, 82% seen once, with roughly an eighth in the top ten. The sequenced material came from peripheral blood. The origin of the receptors is an older woman with active or convalescent COVID-19.

The rearrangement uses TRBV6-5 and TRBJ1-2; tentatively, D is TRBD1 (5 bases). The CDR3 length is 15 residues. Germline V gives CDR1 MNHEY, CDR2 SVGAGI. Trimming left V 6 bases short and J 3 bases short, with 17 bases between. CDR3 nucleotide sequence: TGTGCCAGCAGAAAGGAGGGGCTGGGTCACTATGGCTACACCTTC. Its protein is CASRKEGLGHYGYTF.

Only one count was recorded for this clone. CDR3 bases: TGTGCCAGTTCTCCCGGGGGTAGGACCGGGGAGCTGTTTTTT. It yields the protein CASSPGGRTGELFF. The chain links TRBV19 to TRBJ2-2; possibly TRBD2 for D (6 bases). Germline CDR1 and CDR2: LNHDA and SQIVND (reference sequence). Deletions cut 8 bases from V and 5 bases from J, with 15 bases between. The CDR3 contains 14 residues.

V gene TRBV9 combines with J gene TRBJ1-1, with unresolved D. The CDR3 length is 13 residues. Trimming removed 1 base from V and 8 bases from J, with 12 bases in between. Germline V gives CDR1 SGDLS, CDR2 YYNGEE. CDR3 bases: TGTGCCAGCAGCGTAATGGCCGGAGGAGAAGCTTTCTTT. Protein product: CASSVMAGGEAFF.

The sample holds one count of this clone. The chain recombines TRBV7-8 with TRBJ2-5; TRBD1 matches 9 bases. CDR3 length: 16 residues. V shed 4 bases and J 5 bases; nucleotides not matched to a gene: 11. CDR1 and CDR2 (germline): SGHVS, FQNEAQ. As DNA, the CDR3 is TGTGCCAGCAGCTACCCTCGGACAGGGGAGTTGGAGACCCAGTACTTC. As protein: CASSYPRTGELETQYF.

The chain is built from TRBV15 and TRBJ2-3; possibly TRBD1 for D (6 bases). The germline V gene has CDR1 LNHNV and CDR2 YYDKDF (reference sequence). V was pared by 0 bases and J by 3 bases, with 13 bases between. The CDR3 runs 16 residues. DNA for the CDR3: TGTGCCACCAGCAGAGATAACGCTAGGGGGACAGATACGCAGTATTTT. Amino acid sequence: CATSRDNARGTDTQYF.

Comments on this clone: A much larger clone differs by one base, so this may be a read error. V is TRBV30 and J is TRBJ1-1; 9 bases map to TRBD1. Germline CDR1 GTSNPN, CDR2 SVGIG (reference sequence). The V gene end was trimmed by 1 base and the J gene end by 4 bases; junction bases not matched to a gene: 1. The CDR3 is 13 amino acids. The CDR3 bases are TGTGCCTGGAGTGCGACAGGGGGCACTGAAGCTTTCTTT. Amino acid sequence: CAWSATGGTEAFF.

CDR3 in DNA: TGTGCCAGCAGTGCACAACAGGGAATGTATCGGGGCTACACCTTC. It codes for CASSAQQGMYRGYTF. The rearrangement joins TRBV27 to TRBJ1-2; weak D call: TRBD1 (6 bases). Per the germline V gene, CDR1 is MNHEY and CDR2 is SMNVEV (reference sequence). Trimming pared 5 bases from V and 8 bases from J, leaving 21 bases between. The CDR3 spans 15 residues.

This chain joins TRBV3-1 (or the pseudogene TRBV3-2) and TRBJ2-5; 7 bases agree with TRBD2. The CDR3 is made up of 14 amino acids. J gave up 7 bases and V 1 base, and 6 bases lay outside the gene matches. The germline V gene encodes CDR1 LGHDT and CDR2 YNNKEL (reference sequence). The CDR3 DNA is TGTGCCAGCAGCCAAGGGGACTACCTGGCGACCCAGTACTTC. Protein product: CASSQGDYLATQYF.

This CDR3 is CASSSTRTGDGELFF. The CDR3 DNA reads as TGTGCCAGCTCATCGACGCGGACAGGGGACGGGGAGCTGTTTTTT. This chain uses TRBV18 with TRBJ2-2, with 9 bases fitting TRBD1. The CDR3 contains 15 residues. V was pared by 5 bases and J by 7 bases, with 8 bases of the junction left unmatched. Germline lookup yields CDR1 KGHSH and CDR2 LQKENI.

The genes are TRBV21-1 and TRBJ2-7; the table's D call of TRBD2 was not tested on the DNA. TRBV21-1 is a pseudogene segment. The length of the CDR3 is 16 residues. The CDR3 DNA follows: TGTGCCAGCAGCAAAGCCTTGGGGACTGGATCCTACGAGCAGTACTTC. This sequence encodes CASSKALGTGSYEQYF.

The rearrangement links TRBV3-1 (or the pseudogene TRBV3-2) to TRBJ2-5; 11 bases are shared with TRBD2. V gave up 4 bases and J gave up 4 bases; unmatched junction bases: 5. The germline V gene encodes CDR1 LGHDT and CDR2 YNNKEL (reference sequence). This CDR3 comprises 15 residues. The CDR3 here is CASSRRLAGRETQYF. CDR3 DNA: TGTGCCAGCAGCCGTAGACTAGCGGGGAGAGAGACCCAGTACTTC.

The chain recombines TRBV27 with TRBJ1-1; weak D call: TRBD1 (6 bases). Germline-derived CDR1 and CDR2 are MNHEY and SMNVEV (reference sequence). CDR3 length equals 14 residues. Between the trimmed V and J ends, which lost 4 bases and 3 bases, there was a span of 12 bases. The CDR3 sequence is CASSSQGKDTEAFF. The CDR3 nucleotides read TGTGCCAGCAGTTCACAGGGTAAGGACACTGAAGCTTTCTTT.

This clone appeared a single time. The CDR3 coding sequence is TGTGCCAGCCGACAGGCCGATAGCAATCAGCCCCAGCATTTT. This gives the protein CASRQADSNQPQHF. The chain combines TRBV19 with TRBJ1-5; a weak D match, TRBD1 (6 bases). Germline CDR1 and CDR2: LNHDA and SQIVND (reference sequence). Trimming left V 9 bases short and J 0 bases short, with 12 bases between. This CDR3 is 14 amino acids long.